The table lists the clone carrying this TCR beta chain with many counts. As yet, its antigen is unknown. RNA transcripts provided the template for amplifying TCR beta CDR3 regions. First-round RT-PCR relied on HTBI primers, and a second-round multiplex PCR came next. TCRdb ran MiXCR on the multiplex PCR reads and lists one entry per CDR3 protein. The data hold 500,000 to 700,000 distinct CDR3 sequences, with 35% to 45% observed a single time. The data were obtained in a study of Graves' ophthalmopathy and Graves' hyperthyroidism. Study conclusions and caveats: Most clonotypes expanded in thyroid above 0.001 frequency were present in blood too. As the model predicted ophthalmopathy progression, it achieved a sensitivity of 70.59% and a specificity of approximately 72%.

The V and J ends lost 5 bases and 4 bases respectively, with 11 bases between them. Germline V CDR1 and CDR2: SQVTM, ANQGSEA. The CDR3 has 12 residues. Thyroid ultrasound, orbital computed tomography, TRAb, serum thyroxine and clinical symptoms formed the basis of diagnosis. The clonotype originates from an adult man with Graves' hyperthyroidism. The J gene is TRBJ1-1, the V gene TRBV29-1; D uncertain. Sequencing input: peripheral blood or thyroid tissue (not recorded which). The CDR3 sequence is CSVLGEGTEAFF. CDR3 DNA: TGCAGCGTTCTGGGAGAGGGCACTGAAGCTTTCTTT.